A single sample is the source of the 13 T cell receptor beta chains below, sequenced in a study of response to subunit inactivated influenza vaccine. MiXCR, applied by TCRdb to the RT-PCR reads, yields one record per CDR3 protein. This sample yields about 160,000 distinct CDR3 sequences, of which under 13% are seen a single time; under 15% belongs to the top ten. The input for sequencing was non-naive T cells sorted from PBMCs, taken roughly 6 weeks after vaccination. The receptors stem from a middle-aged man who received an inactivated influenza vaccine.

A few counts support this clonotype. The V call is TRBV27, the J call TRBJ2-2; D gene unclear. The ends were cut back, 0 bases at V and 3 bases at J, with 8 bases in the middle. The CDR3 sequence is 15 residues long. Germline assignment: CDR1 MNHEY and CDR2 SMNVEV (reference sequence). The CDR3 sequence is CASSLSRGDTGELFF. The CDR3 region has the DNA TGTGCCAGCAGTTTATCGCGAGGAGACACCGGGGAGCTGTTTTTT.

The V call is TRBV19, the J call TRBJ1-5, with D maybe TRBD1 (5 bases). Trimming cost V 3 bases and J 3 bases, with 12 bases left between them. This CDR3 contains 15 residues. Germline V gene sequence: CDR1 LNHDA, CDR2 SQIVND (reference sequence). DNA of the CDR3: TGTGCCAGTAGTATGGCGGGGGGGTCCAATCAGCCCCAGCATTTT. Its translation is CASSMAGGSNQPQHF.

This chain joins TRBV20-1 and TRBJ2-5; D not resolved. CDR3 length: 13 amino acids. The V end lost 5 bases, the J end lost 4 bases, and 14 bases lay between the germline ends. The germline V gene has CDR1 DFQATT and CDR2 SNEGSKA (reference sequence). CDR3 in DNA: TGCAGTGCTTCCCCCGTCCTACTAGAGACCCAGTACTTC. Translating it yields CSASPVLLETQYF.

V is TRBV6-1 and J is TRBJ2-5; 15 nucleotides line up with TRBD2. Germline loops: CDR1 MNHNS, CDR2 SASEGT. The CDR3 consists of 18 residues. V dropped 5 bases and J dropped 5; count of bases not matched to a gene: 12. CDR3 DNA: TGTGCCAGCAGTAATCCTAGGACTAGCGGGAGGGCAAGGGAGACCCAGTACTTC. It specifies CASSNPRTSGRARETQYF.

The V call is TRBV7-6, the J call TRBJ2-2; 10 bases fit TRBD2. The CDR3 extends over 15 amino acids. Germline V CDR1 and CDR2: SGHVS, FNYEAQ. V dropped 6 bases and J dropped 4; count of bases not matched to a gene: 5. CDR3 amino acids: CASSKTSGRTGELFF. CDR3 bases: TGTGCCAGCAGTAAGACTAGCGGGCGCACCGGGGAGCTGTTTTTT.

The chain carries TRBV4-1 and TRBJ2-3; 10 nucleotides match TRBD1. The CDR3 consists of 15 residues. With 5 bases clipped from V and 4 bases from J, the junction kept 6 bases outside the gene matches. The germline V gene has CDR1 MGHRA and CDR2 YSYEKL. The CDR3, as DNA: TGCGCCAGCAGCAGACAGGGGGCTGTTCCAGATACGCAGTATTTT. Translated: CASSRQGAVPDTQYF.

The chain links TRBV24-1 to TRBJ2-5, with D possibly matching TRBD2 (6 bases). Germline V gene sequence: CDR1 KGHDR, CDR2 SFDVKD. CDR3 length: 15 residues. V dropped 0 bases and J dropped 4 bases, with 11 bases sitting between them. CDR3 in DNA: TGTGCCACCAGTGATTTGACGGGGGACGGAGAGACCCAGTACTTC. Translated: CATSDLTGDGETQYF.

This clonotype occurred many times. The gene calls are TRBV3-1 and TRBJ2-2, with D uncertain. The germline V gene has CDR1 LGHDT and CDR2 YNNKEL (reference sequence). CDR3 length: 15 amino acids. Trimming stripped 1 base from V and 8 bases from J, with 14 bases between. This CDR3 reads CASSQVAAARGELFF. The CDR3 DNA follows: TGTGCCAGCAGCCAAGTGGCGGCAGCCAGGGGGGAGCTGTTTTTT.

In this sample, this clonotype turned up many times. The chain uses TRBV6-4 and TRBJ2-1, with TRBD2 identical over 8 bases. V lost 3 bases and J lost 3; bases outside the gene matches: 7. Germline CDR1 MRHNA, CDR2 SNTAGT. This CDR3 is built from 16 residues. DNA for the CDR3: TGTGCCAGCAGTGAAAGTCCCGGGACTAGCTACAATGAGCAGTTCTTC. Amino acids: CASSESPGTSYNEQFF.

Many counts were recorded for this clonotype. J is TRBJ2-1 and V is TRBV15; 10 bases map to TRBD2. Germline-derived CDR1 and CDR2 are LNHNV and YYDKDF (reference sequence). With V trimmed by 0 bases and J by 9 bases, 8 bases remained unmatched. There are 16 residues in the CDR3. Here the CDR3 DNA reads TGTGCCACCAGCAGAGAAGCGGGGGGGCGGATCAGTGAGCAGTTCTTC. It translates to CATSREAGGRISEQFF.

This clonotype has a handful of counts. CDR3 residues: CASSLLASTEQFF. DNA of the CDR3: TGTGCCAGCAGCTTGCTAGCTTCCACTGAGCAGTTCTTC. The chain has TRBV7-7 and TRBJ2-1; the D gene is possibly TRBD2 (5 bases). The CDR3 runs 13 residues. Germline assignment: CDR1 SSHAT and CDR2 FNYEAQ (reference sequence). V lost 3 bases and J 9 bases, leaving 12 bases between the germline ends.

The sample holds a few counts of this clonotype. V usage is TRBV12-3 or TRBV12-4 and J usage is TRBJ1-4; 9 bases are a match to TRBD1. The CDR3 is 16 residues long. The V segment lost 1 base and the J segment 7 bases; nucleotides outside the gene matches: 7. The CDR3 nucleotides read TGTGCCAGCAGTTTAGGTGACGGGACAGGGCGTGAAAAACTGTTTTTT. This sequence encodes CASSLGDGTGREKLFF.

This rearrangement joins TRBV3-1 to TRBJ1-2; 8 bases are a match to TRBD1. Germline V CDR1 and CDR2: LGHDT, YNNKEL (reference sequence). The CDR3 contains 15 residues. J lost 4 bases, V lost 11 bases, and 15 bases had no gene match. The CDR3: CASCPHYRGSYGYTF. The CDR3 bases are TGTGCCTCCTGCCCGCATTACAGGGGGAGCTATGGCTACACCTTC.